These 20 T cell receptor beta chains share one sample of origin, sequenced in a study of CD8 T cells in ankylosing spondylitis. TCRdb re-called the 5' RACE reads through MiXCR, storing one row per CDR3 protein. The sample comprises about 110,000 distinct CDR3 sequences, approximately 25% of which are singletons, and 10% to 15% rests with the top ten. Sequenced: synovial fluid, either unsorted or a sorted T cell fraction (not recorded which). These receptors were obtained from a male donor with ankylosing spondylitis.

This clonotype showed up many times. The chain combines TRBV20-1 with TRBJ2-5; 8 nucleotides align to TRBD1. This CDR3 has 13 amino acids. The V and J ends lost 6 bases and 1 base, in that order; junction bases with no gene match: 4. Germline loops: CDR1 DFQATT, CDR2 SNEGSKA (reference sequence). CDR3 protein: CSAHGQGQETQYF. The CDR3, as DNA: TGCAGTGCGCATGGACAGGGCCAAGAGACCCAGTACTTC.

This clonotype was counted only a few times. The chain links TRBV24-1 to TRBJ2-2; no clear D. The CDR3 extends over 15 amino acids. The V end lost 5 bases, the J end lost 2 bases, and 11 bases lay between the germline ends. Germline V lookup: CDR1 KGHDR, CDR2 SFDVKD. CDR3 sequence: CATSGHTRNTGELFF. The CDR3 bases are TGTGCCACCAGTGGGCACACAAGAAACACCGGGGAGCTGTTTTTT.

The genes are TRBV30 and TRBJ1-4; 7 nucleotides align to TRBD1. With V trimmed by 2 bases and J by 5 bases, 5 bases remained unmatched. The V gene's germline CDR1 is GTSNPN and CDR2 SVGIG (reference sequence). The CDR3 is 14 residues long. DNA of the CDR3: TGTGCCTGGAGTTACAGGGGATCGAATGAAAAACTGTTTTTT. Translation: CAWSYRGSNEKLFF.

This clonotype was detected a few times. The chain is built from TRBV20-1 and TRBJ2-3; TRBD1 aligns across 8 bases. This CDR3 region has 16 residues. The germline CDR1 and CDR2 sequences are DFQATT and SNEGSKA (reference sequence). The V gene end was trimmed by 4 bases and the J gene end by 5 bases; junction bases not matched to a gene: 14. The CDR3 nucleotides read TGCAGTGCTAACCCTCCCGGCAGGGGGCATATAGATACGCAGTATTTT. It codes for CSANPPGRGHIDTQYF.

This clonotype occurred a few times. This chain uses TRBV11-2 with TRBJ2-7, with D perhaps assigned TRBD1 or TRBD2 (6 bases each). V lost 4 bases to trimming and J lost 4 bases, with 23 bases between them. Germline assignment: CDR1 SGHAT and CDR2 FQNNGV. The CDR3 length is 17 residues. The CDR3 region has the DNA TGTGCCAGCAGCTATAAAGTGGGAGGCGGCAGGGGATACGAGCAGTACTTC. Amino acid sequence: CASSYKVGGGRGYEQYF.

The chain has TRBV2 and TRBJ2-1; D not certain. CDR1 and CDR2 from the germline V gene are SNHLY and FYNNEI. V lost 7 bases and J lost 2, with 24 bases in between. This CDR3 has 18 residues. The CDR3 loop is CASTQLSAGLVTYNEQFF. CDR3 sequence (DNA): TGTGCCAGCACCCAATTAAGCGCAGGTTTGGTTACCTACAATGAGCAGTTCTTC.

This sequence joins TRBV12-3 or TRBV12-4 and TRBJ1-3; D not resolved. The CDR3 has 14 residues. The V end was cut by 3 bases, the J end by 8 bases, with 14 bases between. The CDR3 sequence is CASSFVEGSHTIYF. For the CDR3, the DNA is TGTGCCAGCAGTTTTGTGGAAGGTAGTCACACCATATATTTT.

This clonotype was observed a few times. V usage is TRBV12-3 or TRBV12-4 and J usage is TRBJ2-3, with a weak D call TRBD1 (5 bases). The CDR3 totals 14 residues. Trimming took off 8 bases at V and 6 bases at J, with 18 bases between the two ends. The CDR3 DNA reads TGTGCCAGCTCCCTCAGGGTAGGGCGCGATACGCAGTATTTT. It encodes CASSLRVGRDTQYF.

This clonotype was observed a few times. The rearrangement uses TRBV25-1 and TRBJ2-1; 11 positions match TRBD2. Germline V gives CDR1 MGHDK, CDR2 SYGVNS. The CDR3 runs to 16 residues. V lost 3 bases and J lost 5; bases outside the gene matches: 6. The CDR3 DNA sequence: TGTGCCAGCAGTGACCCCGGACTAGCGGGTGACAATGAGCAGTTCTTC. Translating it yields CASSDPGLAGDNEQFF.

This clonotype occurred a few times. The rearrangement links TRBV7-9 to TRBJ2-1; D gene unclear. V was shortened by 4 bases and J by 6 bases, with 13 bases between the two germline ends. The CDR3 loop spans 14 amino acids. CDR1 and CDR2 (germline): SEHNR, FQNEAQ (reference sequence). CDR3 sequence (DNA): TGTGCCAGCAGCTCCGTTTCCTCATCCAATGAGCAGTTCTTC. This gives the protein CASSSVSSSNEQFF.

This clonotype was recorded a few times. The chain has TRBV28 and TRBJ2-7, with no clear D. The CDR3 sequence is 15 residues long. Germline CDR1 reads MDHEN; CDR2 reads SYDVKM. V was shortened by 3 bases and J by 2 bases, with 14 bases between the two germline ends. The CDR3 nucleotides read TGTGCCAGCAGTTTCTCAAGAGGCACTCCCTACGAGCAGTACGTC. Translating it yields CASSFSRGTPYEQYV.

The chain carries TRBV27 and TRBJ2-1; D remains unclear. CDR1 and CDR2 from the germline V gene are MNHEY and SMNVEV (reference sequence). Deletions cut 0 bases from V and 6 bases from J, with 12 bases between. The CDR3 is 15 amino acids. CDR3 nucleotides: TGTGCCAGCAGTTTATCTCGGGTGCCCCTCAATGAGCAGTTCTTC. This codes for CASSLSRVPLNEQFF.

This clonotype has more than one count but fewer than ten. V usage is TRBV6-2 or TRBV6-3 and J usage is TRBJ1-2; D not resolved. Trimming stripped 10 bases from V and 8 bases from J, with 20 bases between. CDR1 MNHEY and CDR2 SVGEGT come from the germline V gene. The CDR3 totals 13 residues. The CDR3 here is CATSNGRTSGYTF. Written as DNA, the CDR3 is TGTGCCACTTCGAACGGCAGGACCTCGGGCTACACCTTC.

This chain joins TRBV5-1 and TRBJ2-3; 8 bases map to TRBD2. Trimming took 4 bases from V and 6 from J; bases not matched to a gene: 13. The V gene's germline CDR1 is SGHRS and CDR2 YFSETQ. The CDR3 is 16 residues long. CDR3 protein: CASSAGSAREVDTQYF. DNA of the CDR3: TGCGCCAGCAGCGCGGGGTCCGCGCGGGAGGTGGATACGCAGTATTTT.

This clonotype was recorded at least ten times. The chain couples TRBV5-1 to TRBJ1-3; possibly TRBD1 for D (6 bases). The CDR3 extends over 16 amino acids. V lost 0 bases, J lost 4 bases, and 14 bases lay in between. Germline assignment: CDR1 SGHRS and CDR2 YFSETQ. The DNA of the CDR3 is TGCGCCAGCAGCTTGGATCGGGGGGCGCGAGGAAACACCATATATTTT. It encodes CASSLDRGARGNTIYF.

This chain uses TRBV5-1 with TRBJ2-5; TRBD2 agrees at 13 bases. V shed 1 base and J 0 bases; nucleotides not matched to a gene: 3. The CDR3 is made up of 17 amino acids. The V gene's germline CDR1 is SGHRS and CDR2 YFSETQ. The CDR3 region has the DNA TGCGCCAGCAGCTTGTGGGGACTAGCGGGGTACCAAGAGACCCAGTACTTC. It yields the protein CASSLWGLAGYQETQYF.

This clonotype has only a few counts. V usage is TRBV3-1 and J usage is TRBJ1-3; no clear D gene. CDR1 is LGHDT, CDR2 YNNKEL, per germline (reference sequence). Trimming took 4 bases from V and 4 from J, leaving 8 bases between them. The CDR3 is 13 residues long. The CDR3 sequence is CASSPKVGNTIYF. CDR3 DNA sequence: TGTGCCAGCAGCCCTAAAGTCGGAAACACCATATATTTT.

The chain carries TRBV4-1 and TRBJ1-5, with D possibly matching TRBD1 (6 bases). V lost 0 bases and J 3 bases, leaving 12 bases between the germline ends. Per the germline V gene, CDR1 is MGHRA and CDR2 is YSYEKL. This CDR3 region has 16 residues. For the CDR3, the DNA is TGCGCCAGCAGCCAAGATGCGGGGGCCATCAATCAGCCCCAGCATTTT. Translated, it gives CASSQDAGAINQPQHF.

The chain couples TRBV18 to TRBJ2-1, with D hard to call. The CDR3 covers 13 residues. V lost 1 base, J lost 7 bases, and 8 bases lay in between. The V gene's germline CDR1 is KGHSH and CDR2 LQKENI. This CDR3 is CASSPQTDNEQFF. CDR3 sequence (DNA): TGTGCCAGCTCACCACAGACCGATAATGAGCAGTTCTTC.

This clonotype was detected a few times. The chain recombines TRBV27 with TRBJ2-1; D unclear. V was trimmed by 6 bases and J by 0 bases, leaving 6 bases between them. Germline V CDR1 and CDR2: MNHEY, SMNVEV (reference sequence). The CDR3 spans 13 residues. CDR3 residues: CASSISSYNEQFF. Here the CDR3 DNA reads TGTGCCAGCAGCATTAGCTCCTACAATGAGCAGTTCTTC.